This TCR beta chain appears in the sequencing data of a study of T cells in Graves' hyperthyroidism and ophthalmopathy. Study summary: Peripheral blood collection took place at initial diagnosis, before any treatment. Study findings and constraints: The blood repertoire included most of the expanded thyroid clonotypes above 0.001.

This clonotype was detected many times. As yet, its antigen is unknown. Patients with uncontrolled infections, other autoimmune diseases, pregnancy or lactation were excluded. PBMCs were collected from an approximately 10 ml volume of fresh peripheral blood. Template material for amplifying TCR beta CDR3 regions consisted of RNA transcripts. Initially, a first-round RT-PCR of the TCR CDR3 employed the HTBI primer set. TCRdb recomputed calls from the multiplex PCR reads with MiXCR, one row per CDR3 protein. This sample has 200,000 to 300,000 distinct CDR3 sequences, with 15% to 20% found just once. CDR3 length equals 18 residues. J was trimmed by 0 bases and V by 2 bases; bases with no gene match: 12. Germline values: CDR1 MNHEY, CDR2 SMNVEV (reference sequence).

This clonotype originated in a woman aged 18-29 years with Graves' ophthalmopathy. The chain carries TRBV27 and TRBJ1-1; TRBD1 matches 7 bases. The sequenced sample consisted of blood. The CDR3 loop is CASSLRRGQYALNTEAFF. The CDR3 nucleotides are TGTGCCAGCAGTTTAAGGAGGGGACAGTACGCCTTGAACACTGAAGCTTTCTTT.